Presented here are 28 T cell receptor beta chains from one specimen sequenced in a study of shared clonotypes between healthy human individuals. The assay was immunoSEQ multiplex PCR, and TCRdb's table has in-frame clones only and misses some. The sample consists of about 560,000 clones, around 78% of them appearing once. The specimen sequenced was PBMCs. Receptors originate from a middle-aged woman in good health. Some clones in this sample may be carry-over from other donors' samples.

This sequence joins TRBV7-9 and TRBJ2-3; 11 nucleotides match TRBD2. The CDR3 is 16 amino acids. J lost 6 bases, V lost 5 bases, and 10 bases had no gene match. Germline V gives CDR1 SEHNR, CDR2 FQNEAQ (reference sequence). CDR3 DNA: TGTGCCAGCAGCCTCCGACTAGCGGGAAGTGGGGATACGCAGTATTTT. It yields the protein CASSLRLAGSGDTQYF.

A note on this clone: A read error is likely here: a far larger clone is one base away. This sample also contains other DNA sequences that code for the same CDR3. The genes are TRBV28 and TRBJ2-1, with D hard to call. The CDR3 contains 14 residues. CDR1 is MDHEN and CDR2 is SYDVKM in the germline V gene. With 6 bases removed from V and 0 bases from J, the gap between germline ends came to 9 bases. DNA of the CDR3: TGTGCCAGCAGGTCAAGGAGCTCCTACAATGAGCAGTTCTTC. Translating gives CASRSRSSYNEQFF. Filled out from reference TRBV28 and TRBJ2-1, the complete variable domain reads DVKVTQSSRYLVKRTGEKVFLECVQDMDHENMFWYRQDPGLGLRLIYFSYDVKMKEKGDIPEGYSVSREKKERFSLILESASTNQTSMYLCASRSRSSYNEQFFGPGTRLTVL.

In regard to this clone: The same CDR3 can be traced to other DNA sequences in this sample. The gene calls are TRBV7-9 and TRBJ1-5; 8 nucleotides line up with TRBD1. This CDR3 spans 13 amino acids. Losses at the gene ends were 4 bases for V and 6 bases for J; bases not matched to a gene: 2. CDR1 SEHNR and CDR2 FQNEAQ come from the germline V gene (reference sequence). The CDR3 region is CASSSTGAQPQHF. The CDR3 nucleotides read TGTGCCAGCAGCTCGACAGGGGCTCAGCCCCAGCATTTT. The full variable domain, in which reference TRBV7-9 and TRBJ1-5 provide the parts outside the CDR3, is DTGVSQNPRHKITKRGQNVTFRCDPISEHNRLYWYRQTLGQGPEFLTYFQNEAQLEKSRLLSDRFSAERPKGSFSTLEIQRTEQGDSAMYLCASSSTGAQPQHFGDGTRLSIL.

The CDR3 spells CASSLLGRASGRALEQFF. CDR3 sequence (DNA): TGTGCCAGCAGTTTATTGGGGAGAGCTAGCGGGAGGGCCTTGGAGCAGTTCTTC. V and J are TRBV28 and TRBJ2-1; 12 bases are shared with TRBD2. The CDR3 extends over 18 amino acids. V lost 1 base, J lost 10 bases, and 14 bases stayed unmatched. Germline CDR1 is MDHEN and CDR2 is SYDVKM.

CDR3: CASSFGGMTGELFF. In DNA, the CDR3 is TGTGCCAGCAGTTTTGGGGGGATGACCGGGGAGCTGTTTTTT. The V call is TRBV28, the J call TRBJ2-2; TRBD2 might be the D (6 bases). The CDR3 totals 14 residues. The V end was cut by 3 bases, the J end by 5 bases, with 10 bases between. CDR1 and CDR2 from the germline V gene are MDHEN and SYDVKM.

As DNA, the CDR3 is TGCAGCGGGGGACAGGGGACCACAGATACGCAGTATTTT. This sequence encodes CSGGQGTTDTQYF. The chain couples TRBV29-1 to TRBJ2-3; 10 bases match TRBD1. This CDR3 has 13 residues. Losses at the gene ends were 7 bases for V and 2 bases for J; bases not matched to a gene: 3. Looked up from germline, CDR1 is SQVTM and CDR2 is ANQGSEA.

In its sample, this clone was seen a few times. The chain couples TRBV7-2 to TRBJ2-4; 14 bases agree with TRBD2. The CDR3 is 16 residues long. V lost 3 bases, J lost 11 bases, and 9 bases stayed unmatched. Germline V gene data show CDR1 as SGHTA and CDR2 as FQGNSA. CDR3 in amino acids: CASSFLSGTSGSLQYF. For the CDR3, the DNA is TGTGCCAGCAGCTTCTTATCCGGGACTAGCGGGAGCCTTCAGTACTTC.

The rearrangement links TRBV30 to TRBJ2-7, with D perhaps TRBD2 (5 bases). V lost 3 bases, J lost 0 bases, and 15 bases lay in between. The CDR3 contains 15 residues. The germline V gene encodes CDR1 GTSNPN and CDR2 SVGIG (reference sequence). This CDR3 reads CAWSRGGYSSYEQYF. CDR3 DNA sequence: TGTGCCTGGAGCAGAGGCGGGTACAGCTCCTACGAGCAGTACTTC.

In its sample, this clone was seen a few times. The rearrangement uses TRBV15 and TRBJ2-6; the match to TRBD1 covers 7 bases. CDR3 length equals 23 residues. Germline trimming cut 0 bases from V and 2 bases from J; bases unmatched to any gene: 22. In germline, CDR1 is LNHNV, CDR2 YYDKDF (reference sequence). CDR3 bases: TGTGCCACCAGCAGAGATCGGCTGGTCCAGGGGGTGAGGAAGGATACTGGGGCCAACGTCCTGACTTTC. It translates to CATSRDRLVQGVRKDTGANVLTF.

This clone has a single count. The rearrangement uses TRBV5-1 and TRBJ2-1; TRBD2 is a possible D gene (6 bases). This CDR3 has 19 residues. The V and J ends lost 4 bases and 3 bases respectively, with 26 bases between them. Germline loops: CDR1 SGHRS, CDR2 YFSETQ. CDR3 protein: CASSPGRRDGPGYYNEQFF. The CDR3 DNA is TGCGCCAGCAGCCCTGGGAGGCGGGATGGGCCGGGCTACTACAATGAGCAGTTCTTC.

This chain links TRBV4-1 with TRBJ1-5, with 9 nucleotides matching TRBD1. V gave up 4 bases and J gave up 5 bases; unmatched junction bases: 6. The CDR3 is made up of 15 amino acids. CDR1 MGHRA and CDR2 YSYEKL come from the germline V gene. Here the CDR3 DNA reads TGCGCCAGCAGCCCGGGACAGGGAGTGGATCAGCCCCAGCATTTT. Protein sequence: CASSPGQGVDQPQHF.

This clone was counted a few times. The V call is TRBV11-2, the J call TRBJ2-7; 8 bases line up with TRBD2. Germline-derived CDR1 and CDR2 are SGHAT and FQNNGV. V was clipped by 5 bases and J by 1 base; unmatched bases: 10. This CDR3 spans 16 amino acids. CDR3 in amino acids: CASSRVGREASYEQYF. In DNA, the CDR3 is TGTGCCAGCAGCCGCGTGGGGCGGGAGGCTTCCTACGAGCAGTACTTC.

This chain uses TRBV30 with TRBJ1-6; D gene uncertain. V dropped 4 bases and J dropped 0 bases, with 1 base sitting between them. This CDR3 contains 12 residues. Germline V lookup: CDR1 GTSNPN, CDR2 SVGIG (reference sequence). The CDR3 protein is CAWNSYNSPLHF. In DNA form, the CDR3 reads TGTGCCTGGAACTCCTATAATTCACCCCTCCACTTT.

This clone was counted once. V usage is TRBV7-3 and J usage is TRBJ2-3, with TRBD2 identical over 13 bases. Germline CDR1 SGHTA, CDR2 FQGTGA. V lost 5 bases, J lost 5 bases, and 4 bases stayed unmatched. The CDR3 runs to 15 residues. The CDR3 coding sequence is TGTGCCAGCAGCAAGACTAGCGGGAGGTTAGATACGCAGTATTTT. Protein: CASSKTSGRLDTQYF.

This clone was recorded a few times. A far larger clone is a single base away, which makes a read error likely. Other nucleotide sequences from this sample produce the same CDR3. The chain employs TRBV29-1 and TRBJ1-2, with unresolved D. Germline CDR1 is SQVTM and CDR2 is ANQGSEA. The length of the CDR3 is 11 residues. CDR3: CSESSNYGYTF. DNA for the CDR3: TGCAGCGAGTCCTCAAACTATGGTTACACCTTC.

V is TRBV6-1 and J is TRBJ1-2, with D unresolved. This CDR3 has 15 residues. Germline loops: CDR1 MNHNS, CDR2 SASEGT. V was pared by 4 bases and J by 2 bases, with 14 bases between. As DNA, the CDR3 is TGTGCCAGCAGTGTTGGCGGAGTAGGGAACTATGGCTACACCTTC. Protein sequence: CASSVGGVGNYGYTF.

Worth noting for this clone: This sample includes further DNA sequences coding for the same CDR3. This chain joins TRBV9 and TRBJ2-3, with unresolved D. CDR1 SGDLS and CDR2 YYNGEE come from the germline V gene. V was cut by 0 bases and J by 0 bases, with 2 bases left in between. The CDR3 extends over 13 amino acids. The CDR3 reads CASSVASTDTQYF. The CDR3 DNA is TGTGCCAGCAGCGTAGCTAGCACAGATACGCAGTATTTT.

DNA of the CDR3: TGTGCCAGCCTTGAGACTAGCGGGAGTAATGGCTGGCAGTACTTC. Its translation is CASLETSGSNGWQYF. V gene TRBV2 combines with J gene TRBJ2-7, with 12 bases identical to TRBD2. Germline loops: CDR1 SNHLY, CDR2 FYNNEI. There are 15 residues in the CDR3. Unmatched junction bases numbered 14, after V lost 8 bases and J lost 9 bases.

The rearrangement joins TRBV10-3 to TRBJ2-1, with 9 bases fitting TRBD2. The germline V gene encodes CDR1 ENHRY and CDR2 SYGVKD. The V segment lost 0 bases and the J segment 7 bases; nucleotides outside the gene matches: 7. CDR3 length equals 16 residues. This chain's CDR3 is CAISESRLAEGNEQFF. DNA of the CDR3: TGTGCCATCAGTGAGTCGAGACTAGCGGAGGGGAATGAGCAGTTCTTC.

The table lists this clone with a count of one. The chain has TRBV27 and TRBJ2-5, with a possible D match to TRBD1 (6 bases). Trimming pared 5 bases from V and 7 bases from J, leaving 20 bases between. Germline V gene sequence: CDR1 MNHEY, CDR2 SMNVEV (reference sequence). This CDR3 has 15 residues. The DNA for the CDR3 is TGTGCCAGCAGTGCCACCGGGACATACCTCGGGACCCAGTACTTC. Translating gives CASSATGTYLGTQYF.

This chain connects TRBV5-6 to TRBJ2-3; D unclear. The CDR3 is 14 amino acids. V was cut by 4 bases and J by 7 bases, with 16 bases left in between. In germline, CDR1 is SGHDT, CDR2 YYEEEE. The DNA for the CDR3 is TGTGCCAGCAGCCCGGGTTTTGGATCTCATACGCAGTATTTT. Its translation: CASSPGFGSHTQYF.

The chain is built from TRBV29-1 and TRBJ2-1; 14 nucleotides match TRBD2. Germline V gene data show CDR1 as SQVTM and CDR2 as ANQGSEA. The CDR3 consists of 16 residues. Germline trimming cut 3 bases from V and 4 bases from J; bases unmatched to any gene: 5. CDR3 sequence: CSVESGTSGSYNEQFF. CDR3 nucleotides: TGCAGCGTTGAGTCCGGGACTAGCGGGAGTTACAATGAGCAGTTCTTC.

The V call is TRBV7-2, the J call TRBJ1-5; D is unresolved. V lost 2 bases and J lost 4, with 9 bases in between. Per the germline V gene, CDR1 is SGHTA and CDR2 is FQGNSA. The CDR3 is 14 residues long. The CDR3 region has the DNA TGTGCCAGCAGCTTAAGACGATCGAATCAGCCCCAGCATTTT. Its translation: CASSLRRSNQPQHF.

This chain joins TRBV11-3 and TRBJ2-1, with a tentative D call TRBD1 (6 bases). Germline values: CDR1 SGHNT, CDR2 YENEEA. This CDR3 contains 15 residues. V lost 1 base to trimming and J lost 0 bases, with 7 bases between them. The CDR3 sequence is CASSLGQVSYNEQFF. DNA of the CDR3: TGTGCCAGCAGCTTAGGACAGGTCTCCTACAATGAGCAGTTCTTC.

This clone was counted ten times or more. CDR3 bases: TGCGCCAGCAGCCGAGGACTAGCGGGAGGTGCTAAAGGATACGAGCAGTACTTC. It is translated as CASSRGLAGGAKGYEQYF. The chain couples TRBV4-1 to TRBJ2-7; 14 bases are shared with TRBD2. Germline CDR1 MGHRA, CDR2 YSYEKL. With V trimmed by 4 bases and J by 4 bases, 12 bases remained unmatched. The CDR3 totals 18 residues.

The rearrangement links TRBV6-5 to TRBJ2-7; TRBD2 agrees at 10 bases. Germline values: CDR1 MNHEY, CDR2 SVGAGI. The CDR3 covers 15 residues. J gave up 5 bases and V 7 bases, and 11 bases lay outside the gene matches. CDR3 sequence reads: CASTRGGLAFHEQYF. CDR3 DNA sequence: TGTGCCAGCACCCGAGGGGGACTAGCGTTCCACGAGCAGTACTTC.

The chain uses TRBV5-6 and TRBJ2-7, with 8 bases that match TRBD2. The junction had 4 bases not matched to a gene; V was cut back by 2 bases and J by 3 bases. The germline gives CDR1 SGHDT, CDR2 YYEEEE. There are 14 residues in the CDR3. CDR3 nucleotide sequence: TGTGCCAGCAGCTTCGTCGGGGGGGTCTACGAGCAGTACTTC. Translation gives CASSFVGGVYEQYF.

The chain combines TRBV5-1 with TRBJ2-7, with 9 bases lining up with TRBD1. The germline V gene encodes CDR1 SGHRS and CDR2 YFSETQ. The CDR3 consists of 15 residues. The ends lost 1 base at V and 2 bases at J; junction bases unmatched: 4. The CDR3 region is CASSLQGQGTYEQYF. CDR3 DNA: TGCGCCAGCAGCTTGCAGGGACAGGGAACCTACGAGCAGTACTTC.